These T cell receptor beta chains were read from a single sample in a study of human T cells and chemical hapten exposure. TCRdb reprocessed the RACE reads with MiXCR, giving one entry per CDR3 protein. The sample has 39,000 or so distinct CDR3 sequences, about 4.2% seen once. The sample here was whole blood, taken in connection with sensitization to the hapten diphenylcyclopropenone (DPC). These receptors came from a man aged 45-65 years with alopecia areata. Some clones in this sample may be carry-over from other donors' samples. Both conserved end residues are part of each CDR3. The D gene is left open where the match is weak. The size of a clone is reported for some rows only, either as once, few or many, or as a class for expanded clones.

TRBJ1-1	TRBV28	18	.	.	CASRHTGSSRVVNTEAFF	TGTGCCAGCAGACATACAGGGTCCTCTCGAGTTGTGAACACTGAAGCTTTCTTT
TRBJ1-2	TRBV5-4	14	.	.	CASSLAGTVDGYTF	TGTGCCAGCAGCTTGGCGGGCACAGTCGATGGCTACACCTTC
TRBJ1-6	TRBV12-3/TRBV12-4	17	.	.	CASSLAVVVGTNSPLHF	TGTGCCAGCAGTTTGGCGGTTGTAGTTGGGACAAATTCACCCCTCCACTTT
TRBJ1-1	TRBV6-2/TRBV6-3	12	many	.	CASSLNPTEAFF	TGTGCCAGCAGTTTGAACCCCACTGAAGCTTTCTTT
TRBJ2-3	TRBV24-1	15	many	.	CATSEVTDITDTQYF	TGTGCCACCAGTGAGGTGACAGATATCACAGATACGCAGTATTTT
TRBJ1-4	TRBV12-2	14	many	.	CARLSTGDNEKLFF	TGTGCAAGGCTATCCACTGGGGATAATGAAAAACTGTTTTTT
TRBJ2-5	TRBV7-8	14	few	.	CASSLTGSWETQYF	TGTGCCAGCAGCTTAACAGGGTCATGGGAGACCCAGTACTTC
TRBJ2-1	TRBV24-1	15	medium-sized	.	CATSDSRLDYNEQFF	TGTGCCACCAGTGATTCCCGACTAGACTACAATGAGCAGTTCTTC
TRBJ2-4	TRBV30	16	many	.	CAWSPSFTLAKNIQYF	TGTGCCTGGAGCCCGAGTTTCACCTTAGCCAAAAACATTCAGTACTTC
TRBJ1-5	TRBV2	14	few	TRBD1	CASNPGQPNQPQHF	TGTGCCAGCAATCCGGGACAGCCAAATCAGCCCCAGCATTTT
TRBJ2-2	TRBV12-3/TRBV12-4	14	many	.	CASSPGSNTGELFF	TGTGCCAGCAGCCCGGGTTCGAACACCGGGGAGCTGTTTTTT
TRBJ2-1	TRBV23-1	18	.	TRBD2	CASSQSGLAGGGYNEQFF	TGCGCCAGCAGTCAATCGGGACTAGCGGGAGGCGGGTACAATGAGCAGTTCTTC
TRBJ2-1	TRBV7-7	17	many	TRBD2	CASSPGLAVSSYNEQFF	TGTGCTAGCAGCCCCGGACTAGCGGTCTCCTCCTACAATGAGCAGTTCTTC
TRBJ2-5	TRBV29-1	13	many	.	CSVERDSQETQYF	TGCAGCGTTGAACGGGACTCCCAAGAGACCCAGTACTTC
TRBJ2-3	TRBV20-1	14	few	.	CSAFVGALEDTQYF	TGCAGTGCTTTCGTGGGGGCTCTTGAGGATACGCAGTATTTT
TRBJ1-4	TRBV29-1	12	many	.	CSVGYGLEKLFF	TGCAGCGTTGGGTATGGGTTGGAAAAACTGTTTTTT
TRBJ2-1	TRBV6-6	15	many	TRBD2	CASSLAGGPMYEQFF	TGTGCCAGCAGTCTAGCGGGAGGGCCCATGTATGAGCAGTTCTTC
TRBJ1-2	TRBV11-2	17	few	.	CASSLSPQLGPNYGYTF	TGTGCCAGCAGCTTATCGCCCCAATTGGGGCCTAACTATGGCTACACCTTC
TRBJ1-2	TRBV4-1	12	many	.	CASSQGTFGYTF	TGCGCCAGCAGCCAGGGGACCTTTGGCTACACCTTC
TRBJ1-2	TRBV5-5	14	many	.	CASSQGLASIGYTF	TGTGCCAGCAGCCAGGGACTTGCGAGCATCGGTTACACCTTC
TRBJ2-7	TRBV28	11	many	.	CASQGPYEQYF	TGTGCCAGCCAGGGCCCTTACGAGCAGTACTTC
TRBJ2-3	TRBV6-5	13	many	.	CASNREGTDTQYF	TGTGCCAGCAATCGTGAGGGCACAGATACGCAGTATTTT
TRBJ2-3	TRBV7-8	16	many	.	CASSLLGGVTTDTQYF	TGTGCCAGCAGCTTATTAGGCGGGGTCACCACAGATACGCAGTATTTT